A single sample is the source of the 10 T cell receptor beta chains below, sequenced in a study of tumor-infiltrating lymphocytes in oesophageal squamous cell carcinoma. TCRdb used MiXCR to reprocess the PCR reads, holding one entry per CDR3 protein. The sample carries some 10,000 distinct CDR3 sequences, roughly 60% recorded once. Source material: esophageal tumor tissue. These receptors originate from a male donor with esophageal squamous cell carcinoma.

The chain recombines TRBV11-1 with TRBJ1-3; possible D gene TRBD1, 5 bases. The CDR3 runs 13 residues. Germline values: CDR1 SGHAT, CDR2 FQDESV (reference sequence). V was cut by 3 bases and J by 4 bases, with 7 bases left in between. The CDR3 loop reads CASSLTAGNTIYF. The CDR3 nucleotides are TGTGCCAGCAGCTTGACAGCCGGAAACACCATATATTTT.

The rearrangement uses TRBV7-2 and TRBJ2-1; 8 nucleotides align to TRBD2. The end of the DNA aligns better with TRBJ2-7, so the J call may be wrong. The germline V gene encodes CDR1 SGHTA and CDR2 FQGNSA. The CDR3 length is 13 residues. This chain's CDR3 is CASKIAGPYEQYF. The CDR3 nucleotides are TGTGCCAGCAAAATAGCGGGGCCCTACGAGCAGTACTTC.

The chain is built from TRBV28 and TRBJ1-1; 10 bases map to TRBD1. There are 19 residues in the CDR3. Per the germline V gene, CDR1 is MDHEN and CDR2 is SYDVKM. Trimming took 6 bases from V and 8 from J; bases not matched to a gene: 24. The CDR3 DNA follows: TGTGCCAGCAGCCTGGACAGGGGGGAAGATGCTCCCCCGAAGTCAGAAGCTTTCTTT. The encoded protein is CASSLDRGEDAPPKSEAFF.

The rearrangement joins TRBV28 to TRBJ2-4; tentatively, D is TRBD1 (5 bases). The end of the DNA is better explained by TRBJ2-7, so the J call may be wrong. CDR1 is MDHEN, CDR2 SYDVKM, per germline. The CDR3 has 13 residues. As DNA, the CDR3 is TGTGCCAGCAGTTTAATCCAGGGCTACGAGCAGTACTTC. Its protein is CASSLIQGYEQYF.

In its sample, this clonotype was seen a few times. The rearrangement uses TRBV19 and TRBJ2-3; D not resolved. Trimming cost V 7 bases and J 5 bases, with 7 bases left between them. Germline V CDR1 and CDR2: LNHDA, SQIVND (reference sequence). The CDR3 runs to 11 residues. CDR3 bases: TGTGCCAGTATGTTTGGAGATACGCAGTATTTT. Translated: CASMFGDTQYF.

A note on this clonotype: At one of its ends the junction is not consistent with the germline gene, which may arise from a read error. The chain has TRBV5-3 and TRBJ2-1, with D tentatively TRBD1 (5 bases). The end of the DNA fits TRBJ2-5 better, so the J call may be wrong. TRBV5-3 belongs to the ORF category, with a function that is uncertain. The CDR3 length is 16 residues. The CDR3 here is CASSFRAGAVRETQYF. For the CDR3, the DNA is TGTGCCAGCAGCTTCCGGGCTGGGGCGGTACGGGAGACCCAGTACTTC.

The chain links TRBV28 to TRBJ1-5; D is perhaps TRBD1 (6 bases). The CDR3 totals 15 residues. V lost 5 bases and J lost 6, with 17 bases in between. The V gene's germline CDR1 is MDHEN and CDR2 SYDVKM. The CDR3 is CASSRQVSSGQPQHF. CDR3 bases: TGTGCCAGCAGTAGACAGGTCTCGTCGGGTCAGCCCCAGCATTTT.

The rearrangement uses TRBV27 and TRBJ2-1, with 7 bases matching TRBD2. Germline V gives CDR1 MNHEY, CDR2 SMNVEV (reference sequence). Trimming removed 4 bases from V and 4 bases from J; junction bases left unmatched: 1. This CDR3 region has 13 residues. Here the CDR3 DNA reads TGTGCCAGCAGTTCGGGACTATACAATGAGCAGTTCTTC. As protein: CASSSGLYNEQFF.

The CDR3: CASSLKQGGYGYTF. CDR3 DNA sequence: TGTGCCAGCAGCTTAAAGCAGGGAGGGTATGGCTACACCTTC. The chain combines TRBV7-8 with TRBJ2-7; a possible D gene is TRBD1 (5 bases). Near its end, the DNA agrees better with TRBJ1-2, so the J call may be wrong. The length of the CDR3 is 14 residues. CDR1 and CDR2 (germline): SGHVS, FQNEAQ.

This chain links TRBV7-8 with TRBJ2-7; the match to TRBD2 covers 9 bases. Losses at the gene ends were 0 bases for V and 3 bases for J; bases not matched to a gene: 12. The germline CDR1 and CDR2 sequences are SGHVS and FQNEAQ. This CDR3 is built from 18 residues. This chain's CDR3 is CASSLARAGGRVLYEQYF. The CDR3 region has the DNA TGTGCCAGCAGCTTAGCGCGGGCTGGCGGGAGGGTCCTCTACGAGCAGTACTTC.